A single count supports the clone carrying this TCR beta chain. This entry belongs to a study of shared clonotypes between healthy human individuals. Here immunoSEQ multiplex PCR was the method, and the copy in TCRdb shows in-frame clones only, minus some. The sample lists more than 2,000,000 clones, around 90% occurring once. The study enrolled healthy HIV-negative adults without recent acute infections or vaccinations as donors. Trimming shortened V by 8 bases and J by 5 bases, and 16 bases separated the two germline ends. Germline V gene data show CDR1 as SNHLY and CDR2 as FYNNEI. The CDR3 spans 14 residues.

V usage is TRBV2 and J usage is TRBJ1-5; D gene unclear. The receptor comes from a man aged 18 to 30 in good health. The sequenced sample was naive CD4+ T cells sorted from blood. Noted subset: CD45RA+ positively selected. This CDR3 is CASCRAVSDQPQHF. CDR3 nucleotide sequence: TGTGCCAGCTGCCGAGCAGTTTCGGATCAGCCCCAGCATTTT. The full variable domain, in which reference TRBV2 and TRBJ1-5 provide the parts outside the CDR3, is EPEVTQTPSHQVTQMGQEVILRCVPISNHLYFYWYRQILGQKVEFLVSFYNNEISEKSEIFDDQFSVERPDGSNFTLKIRSTKLEDSAMYFCASCRAVSDQPQHFGDGTRLSIL.